Each of the 5 T cell receptor beta chains below was sequenced from the same sample in a study of T cell responses to AZD1222 COVID-19 vaccine. The method was immunoSEQ multiplex PCR; TCRdb's version includes in-frame clones alone and lacks a portion of them. This table has 100,000 to 150,000 clones, just over 85% appearing once. The sample in question was peripheral blood, obtained on day 0 of AZD1222 vaccination. The receptors were sampled from an adult in good health.

This clone was seen a handful of times. The chain joins TRBV5-5 to TRBJ1-1; tentatively, D is TRBD1 (5 bases). Germline lookup yields CDR1 SGHKS and CDR2 YYEKEE (reference sequence). V was cut by 4 bases and J by 0 bases, with 10 bases left in between. This CDR3 contains 14 residues. CDR3 amino acids: CASSPGPLNTEAFF. CDR3 DNA: TGTGCCAGCAGCCCGGGACCGCTGAACACTGAAGCTTTCTTT.

V and J are TRBV6-5 and TRBJ2-2; TRBD2 is a possible D gene (5 bases). Trimming shortened V by 11 bases and J by 4 bases, and 20 bases separated the two germline ends. The CDR3 is 15 amino acids. CDR1 is MNHEY, CDR2 SVGAGI, per germline. CDR3 region: CALQSAGSSTGELFF. The DNA of the CDR3 is TGTGCCCTACAGTCGGCTGGGAGTAGCACCGGGGAGCTGTTTTTT.

The chain combines TRBV27 with TRBJ1-4; tentative D call: TRBD1 (5 bases). This CDR3 comprises 13 residues. Germline V CDR1 and CDR2: MNHEY, SMNVEV (reference sequence). V was shortened by 5 bases and J by 8 bases, with 12 bases between the two germline ends. CDR3 bases: TGTGCCAGCAGTCCCAGGGAGGGGGAAAAACTGTTTTTT. Translating it yields CASSPREGEKLFF.

This clone came up once. V usage is TRBV11-2 and J usage is TRBJ1-6; 8 nucleotides line up with TRBD1. CDR3 length: 16 residues. Germline V CDR1 and CDR2: SGHAT, FQNNGV. With 2 bases clipped from V and 7 bases from J, the junction kept 7 bases outside the gene matches. The CDR3 protein is CASSLKRTGNNSPLHF. CDR3 DNA: TGTGCCAGCAGCTTAAAAAGGACAGGGAACAATTCACCCCTCCACTTT.

The sample holds one count of this clone. The chain uses TRBV7-9 and TRBJ1-4; possibly TRBD1 for D (5 bases). Trimming took 5 bases from V and 7 from J, leaving 14 bases between them. The CDR3 has 14 residues. Germline CDR1 and CDR2: SEHNR and FQNEAQ (reference sequence). The DNA for the CDR3 is TGTGCCAGCAGCCTCAGGGATCTAAGTGAAAAACTGTTTTTT. Its protein product is CASSLRDLSEKLFF. The complete variable domain, with remaining parts taken from reference TRBV7-9 and TRBJ1-4, reads DTGVSQNPRHKITKRGQNVTFRCDPISEHNRLYWYRQTLGQGPEFLTYFQNEAQLEKSRLLSDRFSAERPKGSFSTLEIQRTEQGDSAMYLCASSLRDLSEKLFFGSGTQLSVL.